Sequencing of this TCR beta chain was carried out in a study of blood T cell repertoires in COVID-19. In the study overall: Sample material is recorded as cDNA or gDNA derived from T cells, B-cell-depleted T cells, or PBMCs.

Method: immunoSEQ multiplex PCR; TCRdb's copy keeps in-frame clones and lacks some. The table shows about 120,000 clones, with about 86% occurring only once. The V gene's germline CDR1 is MDHEN and CDR2 SYDVKM. The length of the CDR3 is 11 residues. Trimming stripped 8 bases from V and 4 bases from J, with 6 bases between. This receptor was identified in a man between 70 and 80 years old who had recovered from COVID-19. Sequenced material: peripheral blood. The J gene is TRBJ2-1, the V gene TRBV28; D not certain. CDR3 sequence (DNA): TGTGCCAGCTGCCGGTACAATGAGCAGTTCTTC. This sequence encodes CASCRYNEQFF.